The T cell receptor (beta chain) under discussion was sequenced for a study of blood T cells in healthy people across ages. Study results and limitations: TCR beta diversity per million T cells fell roughly linearly with age.

This CDR3 is 16 amino acids long. V shed 4 bases, J shed 6 bases, and the junction held 8 bases outside the gene matches. CDR1 WNHNN and CDR2 SYGVQD come from the germline V gene (reference sequence). A few counts support this clonotype. No antigen is known for it. The use of a sample-barcoded 5' primer and a J-beta primer mix characterized a second PCR of roughly 7 to 11 cycles. A tag from a template-switch adaptor with 12 random nucleotides marked each cDNA molecule. TCRdb independently ran MiXCR on the 5' RACE reads; one entry per CDR3 protein. In the table there are hundreds of thousands of distinct CDR3 sequences, around a fifth of which are singletons.

The V gene is TRBV10-1, the J gene TRBJ2-1, with TRBD1 matching over 11 bases. Sequenced: blood. This sequence originates from a man aged 65 to 85 in good health. The CDR3 bases are TGCGCCAGCAGTGGAGCCGGGACAGGGGGTTTCAATGAGCAGTTCTTC. Its protein product is CASSGAGTGGFNEQFF.